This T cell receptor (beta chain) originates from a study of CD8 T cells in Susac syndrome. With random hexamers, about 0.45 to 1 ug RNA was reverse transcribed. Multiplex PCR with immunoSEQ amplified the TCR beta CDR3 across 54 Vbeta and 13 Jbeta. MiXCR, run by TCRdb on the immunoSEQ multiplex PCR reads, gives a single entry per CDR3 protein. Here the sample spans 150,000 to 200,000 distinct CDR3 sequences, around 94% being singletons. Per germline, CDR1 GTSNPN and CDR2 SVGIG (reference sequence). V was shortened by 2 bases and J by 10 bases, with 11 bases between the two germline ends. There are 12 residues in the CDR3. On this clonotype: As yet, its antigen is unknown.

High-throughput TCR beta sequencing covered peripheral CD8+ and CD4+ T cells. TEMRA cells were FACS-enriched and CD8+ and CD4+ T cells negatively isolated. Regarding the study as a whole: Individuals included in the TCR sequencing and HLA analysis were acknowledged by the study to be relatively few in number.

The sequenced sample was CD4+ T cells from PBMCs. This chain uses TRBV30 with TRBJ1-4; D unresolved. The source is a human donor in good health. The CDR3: CAWSLPTGKLFF. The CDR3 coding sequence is TGTGCCTGGAGTCTACCTACTGGAAAACTGTTTTTT.